The entry below gives a single T cell receptor (beta chain) sequence along with its context. What it recognizes is unknown. The sample is drawn from a study of T cells expressing NK-cell markers. Study-wide context: Seven sequenced donors out of eight were HCMV-seropositive, one seronegative.

CDR1 is ENHRY, CDR2 SYGVKD, per germline. The length of the CDR3 is 13 residues. Findings and limits, study-wide: Nothing established the HCMV specificity of expanded NKG2C+ T cell clones. For four donors, these clonotypes were likewise the leading ones in the CD3+CD56-NKG2C+ fraction.

TCRdb reanalyzed the 5' RACE reads, giving one entry per CDR3 protein sequence and no DNA. Its clone listing holds roughly 450,000 distinct CDR3 sequences. This sequence originates from a woman in her fifties or sixties in good health. Source material: blood T cells: a sorted CD56 or NKG2C T cell subset, CD4+ or CD8+ T cells, or bulk PBMC T cells (not recorded which). The J gene is TRBJ1-2, the V gene TRBV10-3. CDR3 sequence: CAIDSATNYGYTF.